Listed below are T cell receptor beta chains from one sample, sequenced in a study of cytomegalovirus exposure and HLA in healthy donors. Using immunoSEQ multiplex PCR, the repertoire was profiled, and TCRdb retains in-frame clones only, with some absent. The sample contains approximately 150,000 clones, around 73% of which appear only once. The source material was PBMCs. The receptors originated from a female donor in good health and CMV-seronegative. Both conserved end residues are part of each CDR3. A D gene is named only where the DNA matches it firmly. Clone size is not always given. Where it is, it says once, few, many or a class for expanded clones.

TRBV7-2	TRBJ1-2	.	TRBD1	CASSRDRVGYGYTF	TGTGCCAGCAGCCGGGACAGGGTCGGTTATGGCTACACCTTC
TRBV7-2	TRBJ1-6	.	TRBD1	CASSLSPAGGSPLHF	TGTGCCAGCAGCTTAAGCCCGGCAGGGGGTTCACCCCTCCACTTT
TRBV28	TRBJ2-2	.	TRBD1	CASRSTGGGNTGELFF	TGTGCCAGCAGGTCGACAGGGGGCGGGAATACCGGGGAGCTGTTTTTT
TRBV4-1	TRBJ2-1	.	TRBD1	CASSQPGQTISSSYNEQFF	TGCGCCAGCAGCCAACCGGGACAGACTATTAGTAGCTCCTACAATGAGCAGTTCTTC
TRBV2	TRBJ2-7	.	.	CASARGQSYEQYF	TGTGCCAGCGCCCGAGGACAGTCCTACGAGCAGTACTTC
TRBV11-2	TRBJ2-2	.	.	CASSSIPAANTGELFF	TGTGCCAGCAGCTCAATTCCAGCGGCGAACACCGGGGAGCTGTTTTTT
TRBV19	TRBJ2-7	few	TRBD2	CASKQQRGTYEQYF	TGTGCCAGTAAGCAACAGCGGGGCACCTACGAGCAGTACTTC
TRBV7-9	TRBJ2-5	.	TRBD1	CASSLTGGYQETQYF	TGTGCCAGCAGCCTGACAGGGGGGTACCAAGAGACCCAGTACTTC
TRBV5-6	TRBJ1-2	.	.	CASSRVGQGYGYTF	TGTGCCAGCAGTCGTGTGGGCCAGGGCTATGGCTACACCTTC
TRBV5-5	TRBJ2-5	.	TRBD2	CASSFGGARGETQYF	TGTGCCAGCAGCTTCGGGGGGGCCCGAGGAGAGACCCAGTACTTC
TRBV7-6	TRBJ1-1	.	.	CASSLSQTGNTEAFF	TGTGCCAGCAGCTTATCCCAGACAGGGAACACTGAAGCTTTCTTT
TRBV6-6	TRBJ1-1	.	TRBD1	CASSQVGQGAQAFF	TGTGCCAGCAGTCAGGTTGGACAGGGGGCGCAAGCTTTCTTT
TRBV5-1	TRBJ2-3	once	TRBD2	CASSLGTSGARADTQYF	TGCGCCAGCAGCTTGGGGACTAGCGGGGCCAGAGCGGATACGCAGTATTTT
TRBV18	TRBJ1-3	.	.	CASSLTGGGNTIYF	TGTGCCAGCTCACTAACAGGTGGTGGAAACACCATATATTTT
TRBV7-8	TRBJ2-7	once	TRBD2	CASKASGSSYEQYF	TGTGCCAGCAAAGCTAGCGGGAGCTCCTACGAGCAGTACTTC
TRBV4-3	TRBJ2-3	.	TRBD2	CASSRGRGGTDTQYF	TGCGCCAGCAGTCGAGGCCGGGGGGGCACAGATACGCAGTATTTT
TRBV5-6	TRBJ1-3	few	.	CASSLVGTSGNTIYF	TGTGCCAGCAGCTTGGTGGGCACTTCTGGAAACACCATATATTTT
TRBV30	TRBJ1-2	.	TRBD1	CAWRTGDSTRGYTF	TGTGCCTGGAGGACAGGGGACTCGACTCGTGGCTACACCTTC
TRBV2	TRBJ1-2	.	TRBD1	CASRRRQGDGYTF	TGTGCCAGCAGGCGGAGACAGGGCGATGGCTACACCTTC
TRBV5-4	TRBJ1-3	.	.	CASSRAGVEGNTIYF	TGTGCCAGCAGTAGGGCAGGGGTGGAAGGAAACACCATATATTTT
TRBV27	TRBJ2-3	.	TRBD2	CASSLSSSGSPSITQYF	TGTGCCAGCAGTTTATCGTCTAGCGGGAGTCCTTCAATCACGCAGTATTTT
TRBV5-4	TRBJ2-7	.	.	CASSLGPLQGPYEQYF	TGTGCCAGCAGCTTGGGGCCCCTACAGGGACCCTACGAGCAGTACTTC
TRBV27	TRBJ1-1	.	TRBD1	CASNGQGRTEAFF	TGTGCCAGCAATGGACAGGGTAGGACTGAAGCTTTCTTT
TRBV7-9	TRBJ1-4	.	.	CSSSSIQTADNEKLFF	TGTTCCAGCAGCTCGATCCAGACAGCCGATAATGAAAAACTGTTTTTT
TRBV5-4	TRBJ2-1	.	TRBD1	CASRFGQGVGNEQFF	TGTGCCAGCAGGTTTGGACAGGGGGTCGGAAATGAGCAGTTCTTC
TRBV9	TRBJ2-5	.	.	CASSVVADAGAQYF	TGTGCCAGCAGCGTAGTGGCGGACGCCGGGGCCCAGTACTTC
TRBV10-3	TRBJ1-5	.	.	CAISPDRSNQPQHF	TGTGCCATCAGTCCCGACAGGAGCAATCAGCCCCAGCATTTT
TRBV23-1	TRBJ2-7	.	.	CASSQNPAGQRTYEQYF	TGCGCCAGCAGTCAAAACCCTGCGGGACAGAGGACCTACGAGCAGTACTTC
TRBV19	TRBJ1-2	.	.	CASRSGDTPMSGYPF	TGTGCCAGTAGAAGTGGGGACACTCCGATGTCGGGCTACCCCTTC
TRBV28	TRBJ1-5	once	.	CASSFTRSNQPQHF	TGTGCCAGCAGTTTTACCAGAAGCAATCAGCCCCAGCATTTT
TRBV6-1	TRBJ1-1	few	.	CASSEQGSFNTEAFF	TGTGCCAGCAGTGAACAGGGCTCTTTCAACACTGAAGCTTTCTTT
TRBV5-4	TRBJ2-5	.	.	CASSLAGAQETQYF	TGTGCCAGCAGCTTGGCAGGGGCCCAAGAGACCCAGTACTTC
TRBV16	TRBJ1-2	.	TRBD1	CASSQRGQHNYGYTF	TGTGCCAGCAGCCAGCGGGGACAGCATAACTATGGCTACACCTTC
TRBV5-8	TRBJ2-3	.	TRBD1	CASSIQGARGTDTQYF	TGTGCCAGCAGCATACAGGGGGCGCGGGGCACAGATACGCAGTATTTT
TRBV9	TRBJ2-7	.	.	CASSVEGDYEQYF	TGTGCCAGCAGCGTAGAGGGGGACTACGAGCAGTACTTC